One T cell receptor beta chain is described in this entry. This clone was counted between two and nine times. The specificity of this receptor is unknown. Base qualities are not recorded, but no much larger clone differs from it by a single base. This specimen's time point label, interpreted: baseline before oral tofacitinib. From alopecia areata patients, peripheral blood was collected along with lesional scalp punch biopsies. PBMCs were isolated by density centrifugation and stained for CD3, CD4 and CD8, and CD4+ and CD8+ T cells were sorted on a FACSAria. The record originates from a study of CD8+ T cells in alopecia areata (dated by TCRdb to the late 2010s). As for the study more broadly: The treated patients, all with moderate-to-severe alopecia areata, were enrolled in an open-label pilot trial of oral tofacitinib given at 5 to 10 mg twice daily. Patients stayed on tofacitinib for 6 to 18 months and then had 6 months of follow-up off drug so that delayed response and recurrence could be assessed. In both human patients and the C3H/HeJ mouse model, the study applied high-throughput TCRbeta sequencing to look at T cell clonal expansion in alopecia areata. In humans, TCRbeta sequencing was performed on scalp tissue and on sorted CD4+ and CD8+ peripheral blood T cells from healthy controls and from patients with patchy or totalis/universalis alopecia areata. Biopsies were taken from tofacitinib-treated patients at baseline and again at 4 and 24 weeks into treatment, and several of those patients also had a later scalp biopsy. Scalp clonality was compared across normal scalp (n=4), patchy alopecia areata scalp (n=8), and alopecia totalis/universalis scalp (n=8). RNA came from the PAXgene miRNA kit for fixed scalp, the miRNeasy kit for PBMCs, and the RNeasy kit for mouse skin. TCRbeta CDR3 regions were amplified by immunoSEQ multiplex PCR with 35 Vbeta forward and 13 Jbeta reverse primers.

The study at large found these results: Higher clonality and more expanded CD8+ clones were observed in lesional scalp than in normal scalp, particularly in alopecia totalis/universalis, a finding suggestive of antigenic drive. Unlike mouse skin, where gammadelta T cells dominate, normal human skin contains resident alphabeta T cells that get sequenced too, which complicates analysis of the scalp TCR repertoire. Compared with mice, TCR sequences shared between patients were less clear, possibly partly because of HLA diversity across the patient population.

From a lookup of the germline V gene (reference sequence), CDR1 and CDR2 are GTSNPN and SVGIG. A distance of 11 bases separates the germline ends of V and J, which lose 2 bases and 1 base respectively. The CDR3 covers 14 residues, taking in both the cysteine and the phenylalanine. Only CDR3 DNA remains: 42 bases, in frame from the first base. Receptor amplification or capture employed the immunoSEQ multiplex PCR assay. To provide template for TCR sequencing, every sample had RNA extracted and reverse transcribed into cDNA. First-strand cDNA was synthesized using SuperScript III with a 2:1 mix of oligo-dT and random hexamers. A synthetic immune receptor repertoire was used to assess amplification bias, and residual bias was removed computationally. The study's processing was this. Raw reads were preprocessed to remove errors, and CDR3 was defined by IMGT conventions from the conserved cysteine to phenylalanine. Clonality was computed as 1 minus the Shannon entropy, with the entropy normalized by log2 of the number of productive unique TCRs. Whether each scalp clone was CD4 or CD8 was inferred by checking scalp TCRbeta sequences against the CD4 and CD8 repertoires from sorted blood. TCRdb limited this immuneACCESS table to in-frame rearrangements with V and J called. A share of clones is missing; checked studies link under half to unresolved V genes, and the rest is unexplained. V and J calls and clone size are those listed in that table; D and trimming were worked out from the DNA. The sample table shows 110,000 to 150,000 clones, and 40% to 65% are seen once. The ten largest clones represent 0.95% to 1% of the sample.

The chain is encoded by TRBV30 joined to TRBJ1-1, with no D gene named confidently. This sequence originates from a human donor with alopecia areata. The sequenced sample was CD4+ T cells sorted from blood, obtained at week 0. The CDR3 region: CAWSPTRTNTEAFF. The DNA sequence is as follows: TGTGCCTGGAGTCCAACACGGACGAACACTGAAGCTTTCTTT.